This TCR beta chain was sequenced for a study of PD-L1 blockade in urothelial cancer. V lost 4 bases and J lost 10; bases outside the gene matches: 16. The CDR3 totals 17 residues. From germline, CDR1 is SGHRS and CDR2 YFSETQ. The repertoire was sequenced with immunoSEQ multiplex PCR; TCRdb's copy has only in-frame clones and lacks some. The sample consists of approximately 79,000 clones, roughly 87% of them appearing once. The receptor was derived from a woman in her sixties or seventies with urothelial cancer. The chain has TRBV5-1 and TRBJ2-1, with 11 positions matching TRBD2. The material sequenced was PBMCs, taken around atezolizumab (anti-PD-L1) treatment. The CDR3 here is CASSQDWGNGLAGEQFF. The CDR3 DNA follows: TGCGCCAGCAGCCAAGATTGGGGTAACGGACTAGCGGGCGAGCAGTTCTTC.